This T cell receptor (beta chain) is drawn from a study of cytomegalovirus exposure and HLA in healthy donors (dated by TCRdb to 2015 to 2018). For the study in its entirety: In an earlier analysis of 587 of the donors, roughly 300 Gb of sequence data and just under 120 million unique TCR beta sequences from about 190 million T cells were reported. Roughly 300 gigabases of sequencing data and approximately 84 million unique TCR sequences were included in an early release covering about 620 HLA-typed donors. Among the approximately 400 genotyped donors, around 81% belonged to the genetic ancestry cluster associated with self-reported Caucasian donors. The aim of the study was to test whether cataloging public T cell receptors could identify signatures of past pathogen exposure. The study used immunosequencing to profile the T cell repertoires of 666 subjects and linked those repertoires to cytomegalovirus serostatus. A separate validation cohort of 100 to 150 different subjects was used in addition to the 666-subject first cohort. To predict cytomegalovirus infection status, the study brought together high-throughput TCR immunosequencing, statistical association of individual TCRs with disease status, and machine learning. To study patterns of TCR occurrence, a later analysis re-analyzed previously published TCR beta repertoires from 600 to 750 donors and added high-resolution HLA genotyping. Rather than using new phenotypic data, the later analysis identified candidate immune exposures from TCR beta sequences and from how often those sequences occurred across donors. In an earlier analysis of 587 of the donors, high-throughput TCR beta sequencing was used to judge whether each TCR beta V gene segment behaved as functional or pseudogenic. Donor age, sex, ethnicity and CMV serostatus were compiled together with the repertoire data. A later genetic analysis took genome-wide SNP genotypes for about three fifths of the 666 donors and used that subset as a discovery cohort. All discovery cohort repertoires had been generated using a single sequencing platform. Class I and class II HLA loci were covered by the typing at four-digit resolution. Typing coverage varied by locus: about 620-640 donors for A, B, C, DRB1 and DQB1; approximately 520 for DQA1; 600 to 610 for DPA1; roughly 450 for DPB1. About 5 DR-DQ haplotypes were handled as single units for association and clustering, since linkage in the cohort was strong. On average, around 200,000 unique TCR beta nucleotide sequences were sequenced per donor among fewer than 500 genotyped donors of the cohort, with roughly a sixth of those sequences being non-productive.

Here is what the overall study found, with its caveats: According to the authors, the approach could potentially be generalized to other disease states and immunological phenotypes. A total of roughly 160 TCR beta chains were listed by the study as associated with cytomegalovirus. Compared with equally common non-associated chains, HLA-associated TCR beta chains in a later analysis were more clonally expanded and had lower generation probabilities. At a false discovery rate of 0.05, a later analysis linked fewer than 20,000 TCR beta sequences to specific HLA alleles. In both the original and validation cohorts, the classifier was reported to diagnose cytomegalovirus status with high specificity and sensitivity. Most TCR sequences were observed very rarely across donors, whereas some public TCRs were present in many individuals. Because counts were too low, 15 to 20 rarely observed V segments, including chromosome 9 orphons, were excluded from the earlier analysis of 587 of the donors. A further reported finding was that TCR beta sequences accurately predicted the HLA-A and HLA-B alleles for most subjects in the first cohort. Because some donors lacked HLA typing at each locus, the association tests relied only on the typed subset. A cluster of highly shared sequence variants was judged likely to represent a technical artifact of the sequencing pipeline. When HLA alleles, especially DR and DQ, strongly co-occurred, attributing TCR associations to individual alleles was difficult. Because the 87-base-pair reads could not distinguish some IMGT-functional V segments, including TRBV6-2 and TRBV6-3, those segments were excluded. According to a later analysis, parvovirus B19, influenza, CMV and Epstein-Barr virus appeared linked to several top co-occurrence clusters. Sequencing depth was assumed to be roughly uniform across donors in the presence/absence analyses, though that assumption may not hold. In vitro tests confirmed that three of the cytomegalovirus-associated TCR beta chains recognize cytomegalovirus antigens. In a later genetic analysis, fewer N-insertions in productive TCRs were reported among donors in an Asian-associated ancestry cluster than the approximately 670-donor mean. Correlated functional status among segregating V segments might reflect linkage disequilibrium, but an unknown experimental factor could not be ruled out. A later analysis found that most CMV-associated TCR beta chains appeared HLA-restricted, with HLA associations seemingly driven largely by CMV exposure. In this cohort, only TCR beta chains were sequenced, and detectable features were limited by the absence of alpha or paired-chain data. In an earlier analysis of fewer than 750 of the donors, most TCR beta V segments were observed in productive rearrangements about 87% or about 30% of the time, broadly matching IMGT annotations. Immune exposure information for the cohort was limited to CMV serostatus. In a later analysis, the rate of TCR association differed among HLA loci, with DRB1 alleles having the most associated TCRs and HLA-C alleles having the fewest. An association between a missense DCLRE1C variant and V-gene and J-gene trimming of TCR beta chains was found in a later genetic analysis and replicated in an independent cohort.

Trimmed from V: 6 bases; trimmed from J: 4 bases; junction bases lacking a gene match: 7. CDR1 and CDR2 are read off the germline V gene (reference sequence) as LNHDA and SQIVND. CDR3 length: 15 amino acids, cysteine to phenylalanine. Of the read, only the CDR3 DNA is kept; its 45 bases are in frame from base 1. Points on this clone: Its antigen is unknown. It has no much larger one-base neighbor in the sample; base qualities were not kept.

The cohort consisted of 650 to 700 healthy bone marrow donors. All cohort members were sampled while nominally healthy, although unrecorded immune exposures were likely present. The donor was CMV seronegative and belonged to the group of roughly 330 seronegative cohort members. A peripheral blood sample was provided by each donor, and peripheral blood mononuclear cells were used for TCR beta sequencing. The Qiagen DNeasy Blood Extraction Kit was used to extract genomic DNA from the blood cell samples. Library generation was performed with the immunoSEQ multiplex PCR assay. A mixture of 60 forward primers for TCR Vbeta segments and 13 reverse primers for TCR Jbeta segments was used in the multiplex PCR. The CDR3 region of rearranged TCR beta genes was amplified from genomic DNA by a multiplex PCR assay. Amplified TCR beta libraries were sequenced as 87-base-pair reads on the Illumina HiSeq System. The source study handled its data this way. In a later analysis, about 80 million unique TCR beta chains were counted across the 500 to 850 repertoires, and roughly 9.9 million of these chains were shared by at least two donors. To remove PCR and sequencing errors, raw reads were error-corrected and collapsed into unique sequences using a nearest-neighbor algorithm that merged closely related sequences. CDR3 sequences were aligned to IMGT reference sequences to assign V, D and J gene segments. Each retained sequence needed at least a six-nucleotide match to both a V gene segment and a J gene segment. Rearrangements were classified as productive when the CDR3 lacked stop codons and remained in frame with V and J, and all other rearrangements were classified as non-productive. CDR3 was defined by IMGT convention, running from the second conserved V-encoded cysteine to the conserved J-encoded phenylalanine. The earlier analysis of some 550 of the donors excluded any sequence lacking an unambiguous match to a single V gene segment. In an earlier analysis of 450 to 750 of the donors, a V segment was called functional when productive rearrangements were above 56.7%, and segregating when the standard deviation between donors exceeded 5%. A statistical classification framework was developed to diagnose cytomegalovirus status using the catalog of TCR beta chain sequences. V and J gene assignment, in a later analysis, came from comparing TCR nucleotide sequences with IMGT/GENE-DB human TR gene sequences. Using the TCRdist pipeline, a later analysis assigned CDR3 sequences along with most-parsimonious VDJ recombination scenarios. A later analysis defined each TCR beta chain by its CDR3 amino acid sequence plus V-gene family, and excluded reads lacking a unique V-gene family. As a way to deal with suspected cross-contamination and a sequencing artifact, a later analysis dropped 450 to 600 nucleotide sequences that were highly shared and had low generation probability. For each public chain, a later analysis derived a clonal expansion index from normalized ranks of inferred template counts within each repertoire. Generation probabilities in a later analysis came from a VDJ recombination model fitted to out-of-frame rearrangements, and those results were checked against IGoR. Hypergeometric tests were used in a later analysis to score TCR-TCR, TCR-HLA and TCR-CMV co-occurrence, with a repertoire-size bias correction applied to the TCR pairs. To estimate false discovery rates, a later analysis permuted the HLA or CMV assignments 20 times. In a later analysis, co-occurring TCRs were grouped using DBSCAN, with TCRdist sequence similarity added in when clustering inside HLA-allele-positive subsets. Co-occurrence clustering excluded repertoires with fewer than 30,000 or more than 120,000 public chains, plus five with anomalous nucleotide sharing. TCRdb provides this immuneACCESS table in a form limited to in-frame rearrangements. Some clones are lacking; in checked studies, under half of them reflect an unresolved V gene, and why the rest are absent is not known. V and J calls plus clone size are reproduced from that table; the DNA served to infer D and trimming. The sample data list 80,000 to 130,000 clones, and 70% to 85% of these were observed just once. The top ten constitute about 1.1% of the sample.

The sequence was collected from a woman aged 18-29 years in good health and CMV-seronegative. The sequence links TRBV19 to TRBJ2-2; 8 nucleotides in the junction match TRBD2. Sequencing input: PBMCs. The CDR3 protein is CASRGLAPTTGELFF. The sequenced DNA is TGTGCCAGTAGAGGACTAGCACCTACCACCGGGGAGCTGTTTTTT.